This record concerns one T cell receptor beta chain sequence. What it binds is not known. Its ends do not fully match the called genes, so a read error is possible. The sample comes from a study of T cell repertoires in cytomegalovirus infection. Study outcomes and limitations: CMV-specific HLA-C-restricted TCR beta clonotypes dominated the ex vivo response.

TCRdb analysed the reads with MiXCR anew, one entry per CDR3 protein. Among 630,000 or so distinct CDR3 sequences listed, approximately 24% were seen once. Per the germline V gene, CDR1 is SGHTA and CDR2 is FQGTGA. The length of the CDR3 is 15 residues. The specimen was CD8+ T cells from PBMCs. This sequence originates from a human donor in good health (CMV status not recorded). Some clones in this sample may be carry-over from other donors' samples. This chain connects TRBV7-3 to TRBJ1-2; unclear D gene. The CDR3 loop is CANSLVGGDLYGYTF. The CDR3, as DNA: TGTGCCAACAGCTTAGTTGGCGGGGATCTCTATGGCTACACCTTC.